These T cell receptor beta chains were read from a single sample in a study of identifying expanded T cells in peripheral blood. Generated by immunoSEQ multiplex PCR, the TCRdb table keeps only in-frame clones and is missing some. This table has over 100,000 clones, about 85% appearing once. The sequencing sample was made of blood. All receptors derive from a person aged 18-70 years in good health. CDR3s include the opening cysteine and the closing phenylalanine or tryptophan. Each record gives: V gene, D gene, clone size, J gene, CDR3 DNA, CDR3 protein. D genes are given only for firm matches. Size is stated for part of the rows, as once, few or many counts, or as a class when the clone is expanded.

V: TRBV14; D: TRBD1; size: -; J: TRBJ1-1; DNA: TGTGCCAGCAGCCCCCGGAATAGGGGGCGGGAAACTGAAGCTTTCTTT; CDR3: CASSPRNRGRETEAFF
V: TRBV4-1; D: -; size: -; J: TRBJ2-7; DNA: TGCGCCAGCAGCCAAATGTTGAGGAACCCGACCTACGAGCAGTACTTC; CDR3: CASSQMLRNPTYEQYF
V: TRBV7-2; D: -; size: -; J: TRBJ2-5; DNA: TGTGCCAGCAGCGACAGCAGGGTAGGATTCCAAGAGACCCAGTACTTC; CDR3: CASSDSRVGFQETQYF
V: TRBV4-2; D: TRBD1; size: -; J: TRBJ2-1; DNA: TGTGCCAGCAGCCTCGAAGGCAGGGGGCGAAGACATTACAATGAGCAGTTCTTC; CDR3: CASSLEGRGRRHYNEQFF
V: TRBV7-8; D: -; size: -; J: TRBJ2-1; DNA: TGTGCCAGCAGCTCAGGTTCCCGAAGCTCCTACAATGAGCAGTTCTTC; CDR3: CASSSGSRSSYNEQFF
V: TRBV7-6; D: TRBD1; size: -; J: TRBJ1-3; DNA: TGTGCCAGCAGCTTAGAGAGCGTGACAGGGGCCTCTGGAAACACCATATATTTT; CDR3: CASSLESVTGASGNTIYF
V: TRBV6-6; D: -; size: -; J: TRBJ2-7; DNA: TGTGCCAGCAGTCCCGGGCAGGGGGGAACCTACGAGCAGTACTTC; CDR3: CASSPGQGGTYEQYF
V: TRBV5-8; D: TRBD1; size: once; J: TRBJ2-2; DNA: TGTGCCAGCAGCTTGTATCGAGGGGGCGACGCCGGGGAGCTGTTTTTT; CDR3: CASSLYRGGDAGELFF
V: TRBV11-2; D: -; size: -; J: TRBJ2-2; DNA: TGTGCCAGCAGCCCAGACAGAAACACCGGGGAGCTGTTTTTT; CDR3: CASSPDRNTGELFF
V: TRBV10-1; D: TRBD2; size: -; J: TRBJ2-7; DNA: TGCGCCAGCAGTGATGGGACTAGCGGGGCCTTCTCCGAGCAGTACTTC; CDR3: CASSDGTSGAFSEQYF
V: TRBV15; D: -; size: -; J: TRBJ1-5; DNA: TGTGCCACAAGGGAGTTGAGTGATCAGCCCCAGCATTTT; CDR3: CATRELSDQPQHF
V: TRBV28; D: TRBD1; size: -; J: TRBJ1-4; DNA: TGTGCCAGCAAAGACAGGGTTGCAACTAATGAAAAACTGTTTTTT; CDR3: CASKDRVATNEKLFF
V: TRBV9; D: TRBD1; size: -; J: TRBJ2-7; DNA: TGTGCCAGCAGCTCCGGGACAGGGGTATACGAGCAGTACTTC; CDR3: CASSSGTGVYEQYF
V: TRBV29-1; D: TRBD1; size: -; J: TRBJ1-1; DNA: TGCAGCGAGTCACAGGGGGGGTCTGAAGCTTTCTTT; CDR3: CSESQGGSEAFF
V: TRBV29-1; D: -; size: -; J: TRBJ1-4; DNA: TGCAGCGTTGCCGAGACTTCTAATGAAAAACTGTTTTTT; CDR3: CSVAETSNEKLFF
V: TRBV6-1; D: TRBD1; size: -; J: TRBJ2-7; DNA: TGTGCCAGCAGTAAAGGACAGGGGTGGGACGAGCAGTACTTC; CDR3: CASSKGQGWDEQYF
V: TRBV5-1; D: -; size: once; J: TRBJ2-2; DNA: TGCGCCAGCAGCTTGTTTGGGCCAGCGACAGCCGGAACCGGGGAGCTGTTTTTT; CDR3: CASSLFGPATAGTGELFF
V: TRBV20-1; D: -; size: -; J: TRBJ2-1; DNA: TGCAGTGCTAGGGGAGGCAATGAGCAGTTCTTC; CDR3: CSARGGNEQFF
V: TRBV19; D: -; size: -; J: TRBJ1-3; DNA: TGTGCCAGTAGTCACACTCCAGGAAACACCATATATTTT; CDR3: CASSHTPGNTIYF
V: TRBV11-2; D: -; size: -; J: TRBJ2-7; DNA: TGTGCCAGCAGCTTAGGTACGGCCTCCTACGAGCAGTACTTC; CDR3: CASSLGTASYEQYF
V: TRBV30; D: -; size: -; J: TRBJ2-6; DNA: TGTGCCTGGAGTCAACGCTGGGCCAACGTCCTGACTTTC; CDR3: CAWSQRWANVLTF
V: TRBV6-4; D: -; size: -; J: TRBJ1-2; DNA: TGTGCCAGCAGTGGGGACCCATTATCCAGTGGCTACACCTTC; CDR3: CASSGDPLSSGYTF
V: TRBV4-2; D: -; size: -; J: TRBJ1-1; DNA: TGTGCCAGCAGCCCCCAACCCCGACGGTTCATCGCCACTGAAGCTTTCTTT; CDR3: CASSPQPRRFIATEAFF
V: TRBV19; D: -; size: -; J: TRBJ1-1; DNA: TGTGCCGTAAAGGGACGTCTGAACACTGAAGCTTTCTTT; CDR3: CAVKGRLNTEAFF
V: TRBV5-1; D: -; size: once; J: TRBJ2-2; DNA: TGCGCCAGCAGCTTGGATCTAGCGTCCGCCGGGGAGCTGTTTTTT; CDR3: CASSLDLASAGELFF
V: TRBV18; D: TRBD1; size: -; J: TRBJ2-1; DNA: TGTGCCAGCTCACCAGGGACAGGGCCCAATGAGCAGTTCTTC; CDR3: CASSPGTGPNEQFF